Listed here is a single T cell receptor beta chain. Its specificity is not known. The multiple sclerosis controls consisted of treatment-naive patients with relapsing-remitting disease, either stable or active. Negative isolation yielded the CD8+ and CD4+ T cells, while FACS enriched the TEMRA cells. The sample belongs to a study of CD8 T cells in Susac syndrome. Study results and caveats: The relatively small number of individuals in the TCR sequencing and HLA analysis was acknowledged by the study.

With random hexamers, roughly 0.5 to 1 ug RNA was reverse transcribed. An immunoSEQ multiplex PCR generated amplified TCR beta CDR3 products spanning 54 Vbeta and 13 Jbeta. TCRdb redid the calling of the immunoSEQ multiplex PCR reads with MiXCR, one entry per CDR3 protein. In the table there are hundreds of thousands of distinct CDR3 sequences, approximately 85% of which are singletons. The TCR comes from a human donor with multiple sclerosis. Sequencing was done on a sample of CD8+ T cells from PBMCs.

The CDR3 is CASSEIARPQYF. The CDR3 DNA reads TGTGCCAGCAGTGAAATAGCTCGACCCCAGTACTTC. The chain links TRBV2 to TRBJ2-5; D unclear. Germline-derived CDR1 and CDR2 are SNHLY and FYNNEI. V was shortened by 2 bases and J by 9 bases, with 10 bases between the two germline ends. The CDR3 sequence is 12 residues long. The complete variable domain, with remaining parts taken from reference TRBV2 and TRBJ2-5, reads EPEVTQTPSHQVTQMGQEVILRCVPISNHLYFYWYRQILGQKVEFLVSFYNNEISEKSEIFDDQFSVERPDGSNFTLKIRSTKLEDSAMYFCASSEIARPQYFGPGTRLLVL.